The rows below give T cell receptor beta chains drawn from one sample of a study of OX40 agonist ivuxolimab in advanced cancers. Libraries were prepared by immunoSEQ multiplex PCR; TCRdb keeps only in-frame clonotypes and omits some of them. The table includes 65,000 to 100,000 clones, 90% detected once. Sequences were derived from CD4+ or CD8+ T cells sorted from blood, sampled in a trial of the OX40 agonist ivuxolimab. These TCRs come from an adult with an advanced solid tumor such as melanoma, head and neck, liver or kidney cancer. The CDR3 runs from the conserved cysteine through the conserved F or W. The order of the fields is D gene, V gene, clone size, J gene, CDR3 protein, CDR3 DNA. A D gene is named only where the DNA matches it firmly. The size of a clone is reported for some rows only, either as once, few or many, or as a class for expanded clones.

D: NA; V: TRBV6-5; size: NA; J: TRBJ1-1; CDR3: CASSRYLLGNTEAFF; DNA: TGTGCCAGCAGTCGATATTTGTTGGGGAACACTGAAGCTTTCTTT
D: NA; V: TRBV19; size: NA; J: TRBJ1-2; CDR3: CASSIGAERSYGYTF; DNA: TGTGCCAGTAGTATAGGGGCGGAGAGATCCTATGGCTACACCTTC
D: NA; V: TRBV4-1; size: NA; J: TRBJ1-2; CDR3: CASSQQGETATNYGYTF; DNA: TGCGCCAGCAGCCAGCAGGGAGAAACAGCTACTAACTATGGCTACACCTTC
D: TRBD2; V: TRBV4-1; size: NA; J: TRBJ2-3; CDR3: CASSLAGGPDTQYF; DNA: TGCGCCAGCAGCCTAGCGGGGGGGCCCGATACGCAGTATTTT
D: TRBD1; V: TRBV6-5; size: NA; J: TRBJ1-2; CDR3: CASSYGAPGGDGYTF; DNA: TGTGCCAGCAGTTACGGTGCACCAGGGGGCGATGGCTACACCTTC
D: NA; V: TRBV28; size: NA; J: TRBJ1-2; CDR3: CASSRGGAGGYTF; DNA: TGTGCCAGCAGCCGGGGGGGGGCCGGTGGCTACACCTTC
D: TRBD1; V: TRBV5-1; size: NA; J: TRBJ2-2; CDR3: CASSLSGQGATNTGELFF; DNA: TGCGCCAGCAGCTTGTCGGGACAGGGGGCGACTAACACCGGGGAGCTGTTTTTT
D: NA; V: TRBV30; size: NA; J: TRBJ1-4; CDR3: CAWSVIAQAGGEKLFF; DNA: TGTGCCTGGAGTGTAATAGCTCAGGCGGGGGGCGAAAAACTGTTTTTT
D: NA; V: TRBV28; size: NA; J: TRBJ1-6; CDR3: CASIGSPYNSPLHF; DNA: TGTGCCAGCATCGGATCACCGTATAATTCACCCCTCCACTTT
D: TRBD1; V: TRBV28; size: few; J: TRBJ1-1; CDR3: CASSRDRVTEAFF; DNA: TGTGCCAGCAGTCGGGACAGGGTCACTGAAGCTTTCTTT
D: NA; V: TRBV14; size: NA; J: TRBJ2-1; CDR3: CASSQAWRGSYNEQFF; DNA: TGTGCCAGCAGCCAAGCGTGGCGGGGCTCCTACAATGAGCAGTTCTTC
D: NA; V: TRBV6-6; size: NA; J: TRBJ2-7; CDR3: CASSRPGGYPYF; DNA: TGTGCCAGCAGTCGGCCCGGAGGCTACCCGTACTTC
D: NA; V: TRBV5-1; size: NA; J: TRBJ2-1; CDR3: CASPLGLSYNEQFF; DNA: TGCGCCAGCCCCCTGGGCCTCTCCTACAATGAGCAGTTCTTC
D: TRBD1; V: TRBV30; size: NA; J: TRBJ1-2; CDR3: CAWRGTEGYTF; DNA: TGTGCCTGGAGGGGGACAGAAGGCTACACCTTC
D: NA; V: TRBV7-9; size: NA; J: TRBJ1-3; CDR3: CASSRGGGFSGNTIYF; DNA: TGTGCCAGCAGCCGAGGTGGTGGATTCTCTGGAAACACCATATATTTT
D: NA; V: TRBV6-6; size: NA; J: TRBJ1-5; CDR3: CASSDRYNQPQHF; DNA: TGTGCCAGCAGTGACAGGTATAATCAGCCCCAGCATTTT
D: NA; V: TRBV18; size: NA; J: TRBJ1-2; CDR3: CASTPGANYGYTF; DNA: TGTGCCAGCACCCCCGGGGCTAACTATGGCTACACCTTC